This T cell receptor (beta chain) came from a study of control samples from healthy donors and cancer patients. The CDR3 spans 13 residues. The V gene lost 6 bases and the J gene lost 6 bases, with 11 bases spanning the gap. Looked up from germline, CDR1 is LNHDA and CDR2 is SQIVND (reference sequence). Method: immunoSEQ multiplex PCR; TCRdb's copy keeps in-frame clones and lacks some. The table lists roughly 120,000 clones, 88% of them singletons, with 2.3% in the top ten. The origin of this receptor is an older woman in good health. J is TRBJ1-4 and V is TRBV19; possibly TRBD1 for D (6 bases). The material sequenced was blood. CDR3 protein: CASRSRGDEKLFF. The DNA for the CDR3 is TGTGCCAGTAGGTCAAGGGGGGATGAAAAACTGTTTTTT.